The 23 T cell receptor beta chains given below trace back to one sample, sequenced in a study of T cells in Graves' hyperthyroidism and ophthalmopathy. Researchers amplified the TCR beta CDR3 regions from RNA transcripts. Researchers ran a first-round RT-PCR on the TCR CDR3 using the HTBI primer set. TCRdb re-called the multiplex PCR reads through MiXCR, storing one row per CDR3 protein. Among 530,000 or so distinct CDR3 sequences, roughly 24% were seen once, and the ten largest hold about 11%. Sequencing was performed on blood. The receptors originated from a woman aged 30 to 39 with Graves' ophthalmopathy.

This clonotype was recorded only once. The rearrangement uses TRBV6-1 and TRBJ1-1; perhaps TRBD1 as D (5 bases). The CDR3 extends over 12 amino acids. V lost 4 bases and J 9 bases, leaving 12 bases between the germline ends. Germline-derived CDR1 and CDR2 are MNHNS and SASEGT. The CDR3 nucleotides are TGTGCCAGCAGTGCAGCCGGGACTCAAGCTTTCTTT. Amino acid sequence: CASSAAGTQAFF.

This clonotype was counted a few times. The DNA of the CDR3 is TGTGCCAGCAGTGGGGGAGCCTCTAACTATGGCTACACCTTC. Translation gives CASSGGASNYGYTF. The chain carries TRBV12-3 or TRBV12-4 and TRBJ1-2, with D possibly being TRBD1 (5 bases). The CDR3 totals 14 residues. Trimming cost V 5 bases and J 0 bases, with 10 bases left between them.

This clonotype was counted ten times or more. V and J are TRBV12-3 or TRBV12-4 and TRBJ1-2, with 10 bases lining up with TRBD1. The trim removed 5 bases at V and 8 bases at J, leaving 8 bases unmatched. This CDR3 comprises 14 residues. In nucleotides, the CDR3 is TGTGCCAGCAGTATGGGACAGGGGATGCGAGGCTACACCTTC. This sequence encodes CASSMGQGMRGYTF.

This clonotype was recorded at least ten times. This chain uses TRBV11-2 with TRBJ2-5; the match to TRBD2 covers 14 bases. J was trimmed by 2 bases and V by 4 bases; bases with no gene match: 12. This CDR3 is 19 amino acids long. Germline V CDR1 and CDR2: SGHAT, FQNNGV. Written as DNA, the CDR3 is TGTGCCAGCAGCTCTGGGCGGACTAGCGGGGGGCCCCGTCAAGAGACCCAGTACTTC. This encodes CASSSGRTSGGPRQETQYF.

This clonotype was detected ten times or more. J is TRBJ2-7 and V is TRBV7-2; D is uncertain. Germline lookup yields CDR1 SGHTA and CDR2 FQGNSA. The CDR3 has 13 residues. Trimming removed 3 bases at V and 3 bases at J, with 9 bases between. CDR3 sequence reads: CASSLALLYEQYF. The CDR3, as DNA: TGTGCCAGCAGCTTGGCCCTCCTCTACGAGCAGTACTTC.

This clonotype was counted between two and nine times. The V gene is TRBV6-2 or TRBV6-3, the J gene TRBJ2-7; tentative D call: TRBD1 (6 bases). The CDR3 consists of 14 residues. Germline CDR1 reads MNHEY; CDR2 reads SVGEGT. Trimming removed 6 bases from V and 0 bases from J, with 12 bases in between. The CDR3 DNA follows: TGTGCCAGCAGCACACAGGGCCGCTCCTACGAGCAGTACTTC. Protein product: CASSTQGRSYEQYF.

The chain combines TRBV6-1 with TRBJ2-7; D uncertain. This CDR3 has 11 amino acids. Per germline, CDR1 MNHNS and CDR2 SASEGT. The germline V and J ends were trimmed by 3 bases and 12 bases, with 12 bases remaining between them. In DNA form, the CDR3 reads TGTGCCAGCAGTGACCCCGGAAGCTGGTACTTC. Amino acid sequence: CASSDPGSWYF.

The rearrangement joins TRBV18 to TRBJ1-2, with 7 bases fitting TRBD1. The CDR3 is made up of 16 amino acids. With 2 bases clipped from V and 1 base from J, the junction kept 7 bases outside the gene matches. The germline V gene encodes CDR1 KGHSH and CDR2 LQKENI. The CDR3 loop is CASSPVQGGINYGYTF. The CDR3 coding sequence is TGTGCCAGCTCACCAGTCCAGGGGGGGATTAACTATGGCTACACCTTC.

The rearrangement links TRBV15 to TRBJ1-5, with unresolved D. The CDR3 totals 15 residues. Germline V CDR1 and CDR2: LNHNV, YYDKDF (reference sequence). The V end was cut by 1 base, the J end by 1 base, with 8 bases between. Here the CDR3 DNA reads TGTGCCACCAGCAGAGTCGGGCAGAGCAATCAGCCCCAGCATTTT. Its protein product is CATSRVGQSNQPQHF.

This clonotype was counted at least ten times. CDR3 amino acids: CASSSGPSEAFF. The CDR3, as DNA: TGTGCCAGCAGCTCAGGACCGTCTGAAGCTTTCTTT. This sequence joins TRBV7-2 and TRBJ1-1, with D hard to call. With 4 bases removed from V and 6 bases from J, the gap between germline ends came to 9 bases. CDR1 is SGHTA and CDR2 is FQGNSA in the germline V gene. The CDR3 is made up of 12 amino acids.

The chain links TRBV19 to TRBJ2-6; D gene unclear. The CDR3 extends over 15 amino acids. Deletions cut 3 bases from V and 1 base from J, with 7 bases between. In germline, CDR1 is LNHDA, CDR2 SQIVND (reference sequence). This CDR3 is CASSILGSGANVLTF. In DNA form, the CDR3 reads TGTGCCAGTAGTATTTTGGGGTCTGGGGCCAACGTCCTGACTTTC. The entire variable domain, with the rest obtained from reference TRBV19 and TRBJ2-6, is as follows: DGGITQSPKYLFRKEGQNVTLSCEQNLNHDAMYWYRQDPGQGLRLIYYSQIVNDFQKGDIAEGYSVSREKKESFPLTVTSAQKNPTAFYLCASSILGSGANVLTFGAGSRLTVL.

The V gene is TRBV12-3 or TRBV12-4, the J gene TRBJ1-5; D gene uncertain. Between the trimmed V and J ends, which lost 5 bases and 1 base, there was a span of 9 bases. CDR3 length: 14 residues. The CDR3 loop is CASSDARSNQPQHF. The CDR3 coding sequence is TGTGCCAGCAGTGATGCCCGGAGCAATCAGCCCCAGCATTTT.

This clonotype was counted at least ten times. The chain uses TRBV6-1 and TRBJ2-5; TRBD2 is a possible D gene (6 bases). The germline V and J ends were trimmed by 6 bases and 5 bases, with 13 bases remaining between them. CDR3 length equals 13 residues. The germline V gene has CDR1 MNHNS and CDR2 SASEGT. Written as DNA, the CDR3 is TGTGCCAGCAGCGCGCTAGCGAAGGAGACCCAGTACTTC. Translated, it gives CASSALAKETQYF.

This clonotype was counted at least ten times. The V call is TRBV24-1, the J call TRBJ1-2; 8 nucleotides align to TRBD1. J was trimmed by 3 bases and V by 4 bases; bases with no gene match: 6. The germline V gene has CDR1 KGHDR and CDR2 SFDVKD. This CDR3 is 15 amino acids long. CDR3 residues: CATSETGVPDYGYTF. The DNA for the CDR3 is TGTGCCACCAGTGAGACAGGGGTGCCGGACTATGGCTACACCTTC.

This clonotype was observed many times. This chain uses TRBV6-2 or TRBV6-3 with TRBJ2-7, with TRBD1 matching over 8 bases. This CDR3 is 15 amino acids long. Germline V CDR1 and CDR2: MNHEY, SVGEGT. The V gene end was trimmed by 0 bases and the J gene end by 7 bases; junction bases not matched to a gene: 8. CDR3 sequence reads: CASSYSTLRGREQYF. Written as DNA, the CDR3 is TGTGCCAGCAGTTACTCGACTCTCAGGGGGCGGGAGCAGTACTTC.

This clonotype appeared a single time. The rearrangement links TRBV12-3 or TRBV12-4 to TRBJ2-7; 10 bases align to TRBD2. The CDR3 is 15 amino acids. The trim removed 2 bases at V and 3 bases at J, leaving 4 bases unmatched. In DNA, the CDR3 is TGTGCCAGCAGTTTAAGTAGCGGGGGGCGCTACGAGCAGTACTTC. Translating it yields CASSLSSGGRYEQYF.

This chain connects TRBV20-1 to TRBJ2-2; D not certain. This CDR3 is built from 12 residues. Trimming took 6 bases from V and 0 from J, leaving 5 bases between them. Germline CDR1 DFQATT, CDR2 SNEGSKA (reference sequence). This chain's CDR3 is CSASTNTGELFF. CDR3 sequence (DNA): TGCAGTGCGTCTACGAACACCGGGGAGCTGTTTTTT.

V gene TRBV20-1 combines with J gene TRBJ2-5; perhaps TRBD2 as D (5 bases). V lost 3 bases, J lost 3 bases, and 20 bases lay in between. This CDR3 has 16 amino acids. Germline loops: CDR1 DFQATT, CDR2 SNEGSKA (reference sequence). The CDR3 region has the DNA TGCAGTGCTAGGGATACCTACGGACTGGCCAAAGAGACCCAGTACTTC. It encodes CSARDTYGLAKETQYF.

This clonotype was seen only a few times. The V and J genes are TRBV11-1 and TRBJ1-1; a possible D gene is TRBD1 (5 bases). The V gene's germline CDR1 is SGHAT and CDR2 FQDESV (reference sequence). This CDR3 region has 16 residues. Trimming left V 5 bases short and J 5 bases short, with 21 bases between. The CDR3 here is CASSPRVGAGVTEAFF. Written as DNA, the CDR3 is TGTGCCAGCAGCCCGAGAGTCGGGGCGGGGGTAACTGAAGCTTTCTTT.

This clonotype was seen many times. The DNA for the CDR3 is TGTGCCAGCAGGTTCGAAGGGGCCGGGAACACTGAAGCTTTCTTT. Amino acid sequence: CASRFEGAGNTEAFF. This rearrangement joins TRBV7-9 to TRBJ1-1; D may be TRBD1 (5 bases). CDR1 SEHNR and CDR2 FQNEAQ come from the germline V gene (reference sequence). Between the trimmed V and J ends, which lost 6 bases and 1 base, there was a span of 15 bases. This CDR3 region has 15 residues. Using reference TRBV7-9 and TRBJ1-1 for the parts outside the CDR3, the full variable domain is DTGVSQNPRHKITKRGQNVTFRCDPISEHNRLYWYRQTLGQGPEFLTYFQNEAQLEKSRLLSDRFSAERPKGSFSTLEIQRTEQGDSAMYLCASRFEGAGNTEAFFGQGTRLTVV.

This clonotype was counted at least ten times. V usage is TRBV28 and J usage is TRBJ1-2, with D possibly being TRBD1 (6 bases). CDR3 length: 16 amino acids. V lost 5 bases, J lost 6 bases, and 22 bases lay in between. The V gene's germline CDR1 is MDHEN and CDR2 SYDVKM. CDR3 DNA sequence: TGTGCCAGCAGTCCGATTTTCGGACAGATCGGGAATGGCTACACCTTC. It encodes CASSPIFGQIGNGYTF.

The gene calls are TRBV24-1 and TRBJ1-6; unclear D gene. CDR3 length equals 11 residues. V lost 3 bases, J lost 7 bases, and 0 bases lay in between. Per the germline V gene, CDR1 is KGHDR and CDR2 is SFDVKD. The CDR3 spells CATSDNSPLHF. As DNA, the CDR3 is TGTGCCACCAGTGATAATTCACCCCTCCACTTT.

The chain joins TRBV12-3 or TRBV12-4 to TRBJ2-7, with D possibly TRBD2 on 6 matching bases. The CDR3 spans 17 residues. The V gene lost 0 bases and the J gene lost 2 bases, with 17 bases spanning the gap. For the CDR3, the DNA is TGTGCCAGCAGTTTAGCCGGGGTAGGACTACACCCCTACGAGCAGTACTTC. It codes for CASSLAGVGLHPYEQYF.